These T cell receptor beta chains were read from a single sample in a study of T cell responses to AZD1222 COVID-19 vaccine. Only in-frame clones appear in the TCRdb table, and some are missing; sequencing was by immunoSEQ multiplex PCR. This sample carries 140,000 to 150,000 clones, 91% of them seen once, and the ten largest clones take roughly 5.6%. The material was peripheral blood, obtained on day 0 of AZD1222 vaccination. The receptors were sampled from an adult in good health. Each CDR3 is given with its conserved first and last residue. The D gene is left open where the match is weak. Only some rows state a clone size, as once, few, many or a class for expanded clones.

TRBJ2-7 TRBV2 . . TGTGCCAGCTCCTTCGAGGTCCCCTACGAGCAGTACTTC CASSFEVPYEQYF
TRBJ1-2 TRBV29-1 . . TGCAGCGTTGAAGATTTCTGGTCGGGGGGTGGTGGCTACACCTTC CSVEDFWSGGGGYTF
TRBJ2-7 TRBV18 . TRBD2 TGTGCCAGCTCACAGGGAGGGAACCCTTACGAGCAGTACTTC CASSQGGNPYEQYF
TRBJ2-7 TRBV6-2/TRBV6-3 . . TGTGCCAGCAGTTATGGGGCCCACGAGCAGTACTTC CASSYGAHEQYF
TRBJ1-2 TRBV4-3 . . TGCGCCAGCAGCCAAGCCCCTGGATCCTACTATGGCTACACCTTC CASSQAPGSYYGYTF
TRBJ2-3 TRBV9 . . TGTGCCAGCAGCGTAGGAACCCCTGGCACAGATACGCAGTATTTT CASSVGTPGTDTQYF
TRBJ1-1 TRBV4-3 . TRBD1 TGCGCCAGCAGCCAAGTTGGGGGACAGGGTGACACTGAAGCTTTCTTT CASSQVGGQGDTEAFF
TRBJ2-7 TRBV5-5 few . TGTGCCAGCAGCCTTAAAGAGTGGAACTACGAGCAGTACTTC CASSLKEWNYEQYF
TRBJ1-5 TRBV27 . . TGTGCCAGCAGTTTTCGGGGTAGCAATCAGCCCCAGCATTTT CASSFRGSNQPQHF
TRBJ1-5 TRBV28 . . TGTGCCAGCAGTAAGGGGTCGGTTGATCAGCCCCAGCATTTT CASSKGSVDQPQHF
TRBJ1-2 TRBV6-2/TRBV6-3 . TRBD1 TGTGCCAGCAGCGGACAGGGCATAGGGGGCTACACCTTC CASSGQGIGGYTF
TRBJ1-6 TRBV7-6 . . TGTGCCAGCAGCCACACGGCAACCATCGATTCACCCCTCCACTTT CASSHTATIDSPLHF
TRBJ1-6 TRBV11-3 . . TGTGCCAGCAGCTTACACGCGAGGGGTTCACCCCTCCACTTT CASSLHARGSPLHF
TRBJ2-7 TRBV11-2 . . TGTGCCAGCAGCGTAAACAGGGAAAACGAGCAGTACTTC CASSVNRENEQYF
TRBJ2-3 TRBV5-1 . . TGCGCCAGCAGCTTTGGCTGGGGGGCTGGCACAGATACGCAGTATTTT CASSFGWGAGTDTQYF
TRBJ2-7 TRBV7-2 . . TGTGCCAGCAGCTTAGCTTCTCTAGCGTGGGAGCAGTACTTC CASSLASLAWEQYF
TRBJ2-7 TRBV7-2 . . TGTGCCAGCAGCTTAGTACCGACGGGCACCTACGAGCAGTACTTC CASSLVPTGTYEQYF